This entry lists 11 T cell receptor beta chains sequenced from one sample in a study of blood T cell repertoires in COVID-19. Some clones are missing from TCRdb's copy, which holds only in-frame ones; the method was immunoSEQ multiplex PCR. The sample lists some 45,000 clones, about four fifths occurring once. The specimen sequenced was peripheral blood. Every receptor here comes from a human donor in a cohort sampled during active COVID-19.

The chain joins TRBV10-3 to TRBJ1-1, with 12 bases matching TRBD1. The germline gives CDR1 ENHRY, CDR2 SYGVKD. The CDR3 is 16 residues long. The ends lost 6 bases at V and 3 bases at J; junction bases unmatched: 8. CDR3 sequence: CAIRPGQGARDTEAFF. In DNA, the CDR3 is TGTGCCATCAGGCCGGGACAGGGGGCCAGGGACACTGAAGCTTTCTTT.

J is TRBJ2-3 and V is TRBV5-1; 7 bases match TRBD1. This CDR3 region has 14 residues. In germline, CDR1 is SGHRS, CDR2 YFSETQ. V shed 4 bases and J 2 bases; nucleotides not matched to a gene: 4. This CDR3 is CASSRGTVTDTQYF. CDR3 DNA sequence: TGCGCCAGCAGCAGGGGGACAGTCACAGATACGCAGTATTTT.

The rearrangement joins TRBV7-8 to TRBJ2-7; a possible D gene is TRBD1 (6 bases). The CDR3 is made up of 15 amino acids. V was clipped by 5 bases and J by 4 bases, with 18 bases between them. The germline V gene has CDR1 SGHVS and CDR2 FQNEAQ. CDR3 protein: CASSENRDTLYEQYF. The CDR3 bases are TGTGCCAGCAGCGAGAACCGGGACACCCTTTACGAGCAGTACTTC.

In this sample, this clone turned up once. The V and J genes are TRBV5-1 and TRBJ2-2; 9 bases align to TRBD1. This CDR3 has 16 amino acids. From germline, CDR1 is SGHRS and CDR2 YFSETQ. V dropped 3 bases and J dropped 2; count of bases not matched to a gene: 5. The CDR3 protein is CASSYMTGGNTGELFF. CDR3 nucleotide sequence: TGCGCCAGCAGCTATATGACAGGGGGTAACACCGGGGAGCTGTTTTTT.

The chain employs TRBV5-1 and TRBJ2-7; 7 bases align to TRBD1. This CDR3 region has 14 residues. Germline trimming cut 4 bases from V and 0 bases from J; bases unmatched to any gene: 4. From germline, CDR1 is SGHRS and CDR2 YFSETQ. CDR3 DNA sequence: TGCGCCAGCAGCGCCGGGACAGTCTCCTACGAGCAGTACTTC. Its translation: CASSAGTVSYEQYF.

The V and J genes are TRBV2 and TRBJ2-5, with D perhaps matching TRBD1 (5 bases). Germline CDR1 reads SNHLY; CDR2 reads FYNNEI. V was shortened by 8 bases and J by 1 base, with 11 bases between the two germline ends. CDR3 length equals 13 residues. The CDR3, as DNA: TGTGCCAGCCAACAGGAGTCCCAAGAGACCCAGTACTTC. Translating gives CASQQESQETQYF.

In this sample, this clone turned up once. DNA of the CDR3: TGTGCCAGCAGCTTGGGGGGGGCTGGATCCTACGAGCAGTACTTC. Translating it yields CASSLGGAGSYEQYF. The chain uses TRBV7-2 and TRBJ2-7; TRBD2 is a possible D gene (7 bases). Germline V gives CDR1 SGHTA, CDR2 FQGNSA. The CDR3 totals 15 residues. Trimming took 3 bases from V and 1 from J, leaving 13 bases between them.

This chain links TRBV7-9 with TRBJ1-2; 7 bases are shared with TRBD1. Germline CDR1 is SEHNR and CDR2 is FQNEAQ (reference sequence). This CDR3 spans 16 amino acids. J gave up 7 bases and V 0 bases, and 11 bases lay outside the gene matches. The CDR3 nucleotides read TGTGCCAGCAGCTTAGCGCGGGACAGAGGGGAGCGTGGCTACACCTTC. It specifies CASSLARDRGERGYTF.

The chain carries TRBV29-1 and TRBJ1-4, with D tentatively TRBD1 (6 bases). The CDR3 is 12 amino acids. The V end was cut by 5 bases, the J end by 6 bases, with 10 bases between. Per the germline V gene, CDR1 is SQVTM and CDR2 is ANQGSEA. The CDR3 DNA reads TGCAGCGTTCTCAGGGGTGATGAAAAACTGTTTTTT. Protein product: CSVLRGDEKLFF.

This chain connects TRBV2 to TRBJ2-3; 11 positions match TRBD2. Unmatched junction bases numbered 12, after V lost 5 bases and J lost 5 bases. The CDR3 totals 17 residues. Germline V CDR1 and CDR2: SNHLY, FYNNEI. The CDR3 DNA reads TGTGCCAGCAGTCCTCTAGCGGGAGGAGTGTTAGGAGATACGCAGTATTTT. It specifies CASSPLAGGVLGDTQYF.

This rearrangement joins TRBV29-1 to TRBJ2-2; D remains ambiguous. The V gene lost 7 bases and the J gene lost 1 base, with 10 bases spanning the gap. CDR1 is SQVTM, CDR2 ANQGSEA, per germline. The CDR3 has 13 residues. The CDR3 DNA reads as TGCAGCGCATCGGTAAGGAACACCGGGGAGCTGTTTTTT. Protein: CSASVRNTGELFF.